This TCR beta chain was sequenced for a study of human T cells and chemical hapten exposure. Study in general: Each patient's scalp received weekly diphenylcyclopropenone throughout the approximately 24-week study. The study, taken as a whole, reports: Expanded TCR sets contained significantly more large CDR3 similarity clusters than controls.

On this clonotype: Its cognate antigen is unknown.

Time point reported: patch test 1, 2 weeks after DPC sensitization. Stated treatment: therapeutic diphenylcyclopropenone sensitization with weekly scalp DPC. One entry per CDR3 protein, called by TCRdb with MiXCR from the RACE reads. Here the sample spans approximately 100,000 distinct CDR3 sequences, around 10% being singletons. This CDR3 is built from 13 residues. V dropped 2 bases and J dropped 5 bases, with 9 bases sitting between them. Germline V gene data show CDR1 as MNHEY and CDR2 as SMNVEV (reference sequence). This clonotype originated in a woman between 40 and 50 years old with alopecia areata. Some clones in this sample may be carry-over from other donors' samples. Sequencing used whole blood, obtained in connection with sensitization to the hapten diphenylcyclopropenone (DPC). The rearrangement links TRBV27 to TRBJ1-1, with D tentatively TRBD1 (5 bases). CDR3 in DNA: TGTGCCAGCAGTTTACTGGGGGGAACTGAAGCTTTCTTT. Translating it yields CASSLLGGTEAFF.